These T cell receptor beta chains were read from a single sample in a study of blood T cell repertoires in COVID-19. The table came from immunoSEQ multiplex PCR; TCRdb's copy has only in-frame clones and leaves some out. The sample carries more than 150,000 clones, around 87% recorded once. What was sequenced was peripheral blood. These TCRs come from a man aged 40-49 years with active or convalescent COVID-19. Both conserved end residues are part of each CDR3. D genes are given only for firm matches. Size tells how often a clone was seen (once, few, many) or the class of an expanded clone, and some rows leave it out.

D gene: TRBD1
clone size: once
J gene: TRBJ1-1
CDR3 length: 14
V gene: TRBV2
CDR3 DNA: TGTGCCAGCAACCGGGACAGGGCAAACACTGAAGCTTTCTTT
CDR3 protein: CASNRDRANTEAFF

D gene: NA
clone size: NA
J gene: TRBJ1-5
CDR3 length: 14
V gene: TRBV9
CDR3 DNA: TGTGCCAGCAGCGTAGACTATAGCAATCAGCCCCAGCATTTT
CDR3 protein: CASSVDYSNQPQHF

D gene: TRBD1
clone size: once
J gene: TRBJ1-6
CDR3 length: 15
V gene: TRBV19
CDR3 DNA: TGTGCCAGTAGTTTGCGACAGGGTCGAAATTCACCCCTCCACTTT
CDR3 protein: CASSLRQGRNSPLHF

D gene: NA
clone size: NA
J gene: TRBJ1-3
CDR3 length: 17
V gene: TRBV10-3
CDR3 DNA: TGTGCCATCAGTGAGTCGACTCGGGTAGGAGGGAGAAACACCATATATTTT
CDR3 protein: CAISESTRVGGRNTIYF

D gene: TRBD1
clone size: NA
J gene: TRBJ1-2
CDR3 length: 12
V gene: TRBV2
CDR3 DNA: TGTGCCAGCAGCCAGGGGGTCTATGGCTACACCTTC
CDR3 protein: CASSQGVYGYTF

D gene: NA
clone size: NA
J gene: TRBJ1-2
CDR3 length: 13
V gene: TRBV7-8
CDR3 DNA: TGTGCCAGCAGCTGGGACTTTAGCTATGGCTACACCTTC
CDR3 protein: CASSWDFSYGYTF

D gene: NA
clone size: NA
J gene: TRBJ2-6
CDR3 length: 16
V gene: TRBV5-5
CDR3 DNA: TGTGCCAGCAGCTTGGGAGGCAACTCTGGGGCCAACGTCCTGACTTTC
CDR3 protein: CASSLGGNSGANVLTF

D gene: NA
clone size: NA
J gene: TRBJ1-1
CDR3 length: 15
V gene: TRBV11-2
CDR3 DNA: TGTGCCAGCAGCTTAGAGCCAGGTGGGAACACTGAAGCTTTCTTT
CDR3 protein: CASSLEPGGNTEAFF

D gene: NA
clone size: NA
J gene: TRBJ1-2
CDR3 length: 15
V gene: TRBV7-2
CDR3 DNA: TGTGCCAGCAGCTCCACACTCAGGGTGAACTATGGCTACACCTTC
CDR3 protein: CASSSTLRVNYGYTF

D gene: TRBD1
clone size: NA
J gene: TRBJ1-1
CDR3 length: 13
V gene: TRBV18
CDR3 DNA: TGTGCCAGCGCCGACAGGGGAAACACTGAAGCTTTCTTT
CDR3 protein: CASADRGNTEAFF

D gene: TRBD2
clone size: NA
J gene: TRBJ2-7
CDR3 length: 14
V gene: TRBV6-5
CDR3 DNA: TGTGCCAGCAGTTACGGGCGGGGGGTTTACGAGCAGTACTTC
CDR3 protein: CASSYGRGVYEQYF

D gene: TRBD1
clone size: NA
J gene: TRBJ2-7
CDR3 length: 15
V gene: TRBV19
CDR3 DNA: TGTGCCAGTAGTATAGCCCAGGGGGCGGGCTACGAGCAGTACTTC
CDR3 protein: CASSIAQGAGYEQYF

D gene: NA
clone size: NA
J gene: TRBJ2-2
CDR3 length: 15
V gene: TRBV7-9
CDR3 DNA: TGTGCCAGCAGGCAGAACAGGGTTAACACCGGGGAGCTGTTTTTT
CDR3 protein: CASRQNRVNTGELFF

D gene: TRBD1
clone size: NA
J gene: TRBJ1-1
CDR3 length: 17
V gene: TRBV7-3
CDR3 DNA: TGTGCCAGCAGCAAGACAGGGGGCTATCCGACGAACACTGAAGCTTTCTTT
CDR3 protein: CASSKTGGYPTNTEAFF

D gene: TRBD1
clone size: NA
J gene: TRBJ1-4
CDR3 length: 14
V gene: TRBV30
CDR3 DNA: TGTGCCTGGAGTGTACAAGTCAGGGGGGAAAAACTGTTTTTT
CDR3 protein: CAWSVQVRGEKLFF

D gene: NA
clone size: NA
J gene: TRBJ2-7
CDR3 length: 15
V gene: TRBV5-1
CDR3 DNA: TGCGCCAGCAGCTTAGGGGGACAAGCCCTATACGAGCAGTACTTC
CDR3 protein: CASSLGGQALYEQYF

D gene: TRBD2
clone size: NA
J gene: TRBJ2-7
CDR3 length: 16
V gene: TRBV14
CDR3 DNA: TGTGCCAGCAGCCTCGGACTAGCGGGGGGGGGCTACGAGCAGTACTTC
CDR3 protein: CASSLGLAGGGYEQYF